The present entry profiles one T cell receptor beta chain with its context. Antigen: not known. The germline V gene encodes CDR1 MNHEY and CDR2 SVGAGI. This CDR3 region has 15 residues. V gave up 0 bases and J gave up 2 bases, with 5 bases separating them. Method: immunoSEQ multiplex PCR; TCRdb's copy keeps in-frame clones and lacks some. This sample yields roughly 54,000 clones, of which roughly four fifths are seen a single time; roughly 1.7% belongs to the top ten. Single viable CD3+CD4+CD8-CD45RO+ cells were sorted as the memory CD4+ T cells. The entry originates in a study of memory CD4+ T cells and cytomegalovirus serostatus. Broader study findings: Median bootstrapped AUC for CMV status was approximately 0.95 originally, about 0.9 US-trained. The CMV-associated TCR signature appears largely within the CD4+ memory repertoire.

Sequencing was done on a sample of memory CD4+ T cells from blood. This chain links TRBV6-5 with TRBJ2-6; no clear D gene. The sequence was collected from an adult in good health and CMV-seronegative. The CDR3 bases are TGTGCCAGCAGTTACTCGAGTACTGGGGCCAACGTCCTGACTTTC. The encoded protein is CASSYSSTGANVLTF.